This TCR beta chain was observed in a study of T cell repertoires in cytomegalovirus infection. Overall study: Both a matching HLA type and CMV infection were indicated by public TCR beta signatures.

TCRdb fed the reads into MiXCR, producing one record per CDR3 protein. The sample has about 180,000 distinct CDR3 sequences, about 18% seen once. In this sample, this clonotype turned up a few times. Germline V gene lookup returns CDR1 SEHNR and CDR2 FQNEAQ (reference sequence). This CDR3 region has 14 residues. V gave up 6 bases and J gave up 4 bases, with 14 bases separating them. The chain uses TRBV7-9 and TRBJ2-3, with no clear D. This TCR was sampled from a human donor in good health (CMV status not recorded). Some clones in this sample may be carry-over from other donors' samples. The source material was CD8+ T cells from PBMCs. The CDR3 spells CASRGFVSSDTQYF. DNA for the CDR3: TGTGCCAGCAGGGGATTCGTCTCGTCAGATACGCAGTATTTT.